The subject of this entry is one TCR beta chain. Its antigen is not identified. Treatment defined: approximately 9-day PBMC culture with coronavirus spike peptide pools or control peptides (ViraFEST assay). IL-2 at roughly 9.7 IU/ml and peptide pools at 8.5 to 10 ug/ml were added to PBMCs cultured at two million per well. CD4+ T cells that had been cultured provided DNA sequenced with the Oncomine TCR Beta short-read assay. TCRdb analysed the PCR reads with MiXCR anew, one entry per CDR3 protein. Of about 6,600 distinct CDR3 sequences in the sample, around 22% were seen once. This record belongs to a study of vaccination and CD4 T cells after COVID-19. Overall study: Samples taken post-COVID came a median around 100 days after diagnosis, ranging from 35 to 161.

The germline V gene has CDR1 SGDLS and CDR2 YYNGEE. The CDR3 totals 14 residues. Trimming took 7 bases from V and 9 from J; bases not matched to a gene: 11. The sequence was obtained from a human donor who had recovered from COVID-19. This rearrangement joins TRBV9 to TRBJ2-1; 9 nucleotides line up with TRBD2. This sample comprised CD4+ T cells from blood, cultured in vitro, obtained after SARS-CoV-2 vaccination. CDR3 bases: TGTGCCAGCTGCTCCGGGACTAGCTGGGCTGAGCAGTTCTTC. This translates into CASCSGTSWAEQFF.